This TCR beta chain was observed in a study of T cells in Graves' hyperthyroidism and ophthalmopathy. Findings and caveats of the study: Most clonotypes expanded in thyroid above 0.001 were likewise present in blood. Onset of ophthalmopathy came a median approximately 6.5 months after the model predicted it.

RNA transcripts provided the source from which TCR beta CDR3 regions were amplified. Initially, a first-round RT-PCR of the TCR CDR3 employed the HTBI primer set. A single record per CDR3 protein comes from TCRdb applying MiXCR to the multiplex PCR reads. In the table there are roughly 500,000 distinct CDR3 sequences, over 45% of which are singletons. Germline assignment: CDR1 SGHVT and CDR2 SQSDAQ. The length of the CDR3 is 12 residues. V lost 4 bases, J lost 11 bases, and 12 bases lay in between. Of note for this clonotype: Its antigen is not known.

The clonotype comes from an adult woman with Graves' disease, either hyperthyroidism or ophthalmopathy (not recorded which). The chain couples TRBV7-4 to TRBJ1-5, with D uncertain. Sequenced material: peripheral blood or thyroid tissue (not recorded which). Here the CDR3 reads CASSSGAVTQHF. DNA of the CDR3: TGTGCCAGCAGCTCAGGTGCCGTAACCCAGCATTTT.